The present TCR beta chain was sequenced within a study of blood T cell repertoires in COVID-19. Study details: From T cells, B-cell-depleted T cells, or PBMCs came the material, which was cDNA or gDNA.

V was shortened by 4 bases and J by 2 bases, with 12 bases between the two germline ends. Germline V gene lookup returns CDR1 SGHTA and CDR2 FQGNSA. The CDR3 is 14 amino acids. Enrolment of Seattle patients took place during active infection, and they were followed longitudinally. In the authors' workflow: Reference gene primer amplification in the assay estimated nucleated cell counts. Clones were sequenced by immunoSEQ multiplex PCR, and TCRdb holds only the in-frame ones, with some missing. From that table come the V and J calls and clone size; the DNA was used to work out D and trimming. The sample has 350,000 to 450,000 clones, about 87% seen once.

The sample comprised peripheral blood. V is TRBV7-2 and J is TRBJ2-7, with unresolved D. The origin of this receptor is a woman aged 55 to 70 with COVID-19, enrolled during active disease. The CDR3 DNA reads TGTGCCAGCAGCTCGAACTACGTCGCCTACGAGCAGTACTTC. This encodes CASSSNYVAYEQYF.